The T cell receptor (beta chain) described here comes from a study of radiation and T cells in renal cell carcinoma. About the study: Nephrectomy followed 15 Gy stereotactic body radiation by 4 weeks.

Some clones are missing from TCRdb's copy, which holds only in-frame ones; the method was immunoSEQ multiplex PCR. The data hold more than 100,000 clones, with 70% to 90% observed a single time. Trimming shortened V by 0 bases and J by 1 base, and 10 bases separated the two germline ends. The CDR3 extends over 15 amino acids. Germline assignment: CDR1 LGHNA and CDR2 YNFKEQ. Points from the study as a whole: Without pretreatment biopsies, baseline tumor clonotype presence was undetermined.

A word on this clone: The target antigen is unknown.

Time point meaning: blood 2 weeks post-SBRT. Stated treatment: 15 Gy SBRT to primary tumor, nephrectomy 4 weeks later. V usage is TRBV4-2 and J usage is TRBJ2-7, with D perhaps TRBD1 (6 bases). This TCR was sampled from a woman aged 70 to 79 with renal cell carcinoma. Source: blood, taken from a patient whose treatment included radiotherapy and nephrectomy. The CDR3 is CASSQEKDSSYEQYF. Here the CDR3 DNA reads TGTGCCAGCAGCCAAGAGAAGGACAGTTCCTACGAGCAGTACTTC.